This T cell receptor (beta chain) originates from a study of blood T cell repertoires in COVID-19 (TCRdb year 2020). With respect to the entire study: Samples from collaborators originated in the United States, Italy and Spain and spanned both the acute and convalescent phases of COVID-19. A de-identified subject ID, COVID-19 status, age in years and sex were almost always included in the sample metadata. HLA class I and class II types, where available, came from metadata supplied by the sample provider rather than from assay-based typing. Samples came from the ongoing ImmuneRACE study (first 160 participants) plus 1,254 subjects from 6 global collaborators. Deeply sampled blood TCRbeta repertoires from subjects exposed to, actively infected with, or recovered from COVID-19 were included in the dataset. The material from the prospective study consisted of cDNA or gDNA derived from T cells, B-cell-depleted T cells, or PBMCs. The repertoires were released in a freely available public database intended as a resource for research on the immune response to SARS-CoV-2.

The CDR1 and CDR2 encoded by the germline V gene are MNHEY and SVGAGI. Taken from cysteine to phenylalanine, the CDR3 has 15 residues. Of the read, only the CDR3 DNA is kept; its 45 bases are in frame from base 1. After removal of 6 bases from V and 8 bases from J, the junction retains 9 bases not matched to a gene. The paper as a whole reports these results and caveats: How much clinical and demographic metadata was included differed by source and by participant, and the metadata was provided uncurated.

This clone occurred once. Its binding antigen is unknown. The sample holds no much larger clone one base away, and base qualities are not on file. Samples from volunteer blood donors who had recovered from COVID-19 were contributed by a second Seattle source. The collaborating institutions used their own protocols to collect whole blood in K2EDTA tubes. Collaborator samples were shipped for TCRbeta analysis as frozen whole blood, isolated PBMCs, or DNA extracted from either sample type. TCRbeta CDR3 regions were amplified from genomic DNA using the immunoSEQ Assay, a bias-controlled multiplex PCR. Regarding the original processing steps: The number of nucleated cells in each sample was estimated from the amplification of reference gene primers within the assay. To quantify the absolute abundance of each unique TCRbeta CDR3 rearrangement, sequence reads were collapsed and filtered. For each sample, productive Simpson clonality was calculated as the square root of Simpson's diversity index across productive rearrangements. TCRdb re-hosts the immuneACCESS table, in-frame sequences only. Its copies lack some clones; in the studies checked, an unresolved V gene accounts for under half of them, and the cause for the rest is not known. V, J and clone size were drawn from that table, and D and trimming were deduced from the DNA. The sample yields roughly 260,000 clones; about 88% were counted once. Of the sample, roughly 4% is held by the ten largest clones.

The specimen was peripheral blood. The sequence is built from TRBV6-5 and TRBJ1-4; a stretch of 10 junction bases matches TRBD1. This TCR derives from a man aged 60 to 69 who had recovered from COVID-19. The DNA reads TGTGCCAGCAGCCCCGGGACAGGGGTTGGAGAAAAACTGTTTTTT. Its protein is CASSPGTGVGEKLFF.